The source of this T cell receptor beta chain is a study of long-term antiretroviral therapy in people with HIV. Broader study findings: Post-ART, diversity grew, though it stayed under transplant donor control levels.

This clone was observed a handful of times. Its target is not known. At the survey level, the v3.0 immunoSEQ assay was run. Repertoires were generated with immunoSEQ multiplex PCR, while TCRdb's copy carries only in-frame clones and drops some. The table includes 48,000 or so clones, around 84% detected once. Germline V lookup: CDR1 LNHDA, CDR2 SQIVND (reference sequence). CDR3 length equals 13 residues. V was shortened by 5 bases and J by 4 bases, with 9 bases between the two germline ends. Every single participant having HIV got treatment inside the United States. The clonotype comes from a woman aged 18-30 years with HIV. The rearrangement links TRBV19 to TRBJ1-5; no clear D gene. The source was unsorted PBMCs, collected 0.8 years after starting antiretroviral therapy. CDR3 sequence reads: CASSPAVNQPQHF. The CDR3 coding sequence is TGTGCCAGTAGTCCGGCAGTTAATCAGCCCCAGCATTTT.